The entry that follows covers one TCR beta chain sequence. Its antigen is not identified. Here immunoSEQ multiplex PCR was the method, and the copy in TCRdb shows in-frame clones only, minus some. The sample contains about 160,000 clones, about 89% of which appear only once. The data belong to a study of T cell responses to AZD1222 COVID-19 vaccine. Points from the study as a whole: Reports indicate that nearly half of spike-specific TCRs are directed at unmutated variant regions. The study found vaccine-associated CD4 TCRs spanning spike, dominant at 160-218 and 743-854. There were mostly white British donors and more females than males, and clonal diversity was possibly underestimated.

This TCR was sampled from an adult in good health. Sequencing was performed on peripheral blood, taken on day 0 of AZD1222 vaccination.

The CDR3 DNA follows: TGTGCCAGCAGTCCCGGGACTGGGCACCAGCCCCAGCATTTT. It encodes CASSPGTGHQPQHF. This sequence joins TRBV28 and TRBJ1-5, with TRBD1 as a possible D gene (5 bases). V was shortened by 5 bases and J by 7 bases, with 15 bases between the two germline ends. CDR1 MDHEN and CDR2 SYDVKM come from the germline V gene. The CDR3 has 14 amino acids. Full variable domain (rest looked up from reference TRBV28 and TRBJ1-5): DVKVTQSSRYLVKRTGEKVFLECVQDMDHENMFWYRQDPGLGLRLIYFSYDVKMKEKGDIPEGYSVSREKKERFSLILESASTNQTSMYLCASSPGTGHQPQHFGDGTRLSIL.